Presented here are 9 T cell receptor beta chains from one specimen sequenced in a study of blood T cell repertoires in COVID-19. Method: immunoSEQ multiplex PCR; TCRdb's copy keeps in-frame clones and lacks some. The table has some 240,000 clones, 80% to 90% seen once. The material sequenced was peripheral blood. Source of these receptors: a woman in her 70s with COVID-19, enrolled during active disease.

The chain carries TRBV19 and TRBJ2-7, with 7 nucleotides matching TRBD1. The V gene end was trimmed by 5 bases and the J gene end by 0 bases; junction bases not matched to a gene: 16. CDR1 and CDR2 from the germline V gene are LNHDA and SQIVND (reference sequence). The CDR3 runs to 18 residues. CDR3 sequence reads: CASSPTGRRINRSYEQYF. The CDR3 nucleotides are TGTGCCAGTAGTCCGACAGGGAGACGAATTAACCGCTCCTACGAGCAGTACTTC.

The chain recombines TRBV20-1 with TRBJ2-5; D possibly corresponds to TRBD2 (5 bases). Germline loops: CDR1 DFQATT, CDR2 SNEGSKA (reference sequence). The V end was cut by 3 bases, the J end by 5 bases, with 10 bases between. There are 12 residues in the CDR3. CDR3 sequence reads: CSASRTGETQYF. As DNA, the CDR3 is TGCAGTGCTAGTAGGACTGGGGAGACCCAGTACTTC.

The chain joins TRBV21-1 to TRBJ1-5. TRBV21-1 is termed a pseudogene. The CDR3 consists of 16 residues. The CDR3 reads CASSKARGQGHQPQHF. CDR3 DNA sequence: TGTGCCAGCAGCAAAGCGCGGGGCCAGGGACATCAGCCCCAGCATTTT.

The chain is built from TRBV11-3 and TRBJ2-1; TRBD2 agrees at 10 bases. Germline CDR1 is SGHNT and CDR2 is YENEEA. Unmatched junction bases numbered 6, after V lost 1 base and J lost 9 bases. This CDR3 spans 15 amino acids. CDR3 DNA: TGTGCCAGCAGCTTAGGTGGACTAGCGGTCTCTGAGCAGTTCTTC. The encoded protein is CASSLGGLAVSEQFF. The whole variable domain, filled in from reference TRBV11-3 and TRBJ2-1, reads EAGVVQSPRYKIIEKKQPVAFWCNPISGHNTLYWYLQNLGQGPELLIRYENEEAVDDSQLPKDRFSAERLKGVDSTLKIQPAELGDSAVYLCASSLGGLAVSEQFFGPGTRLTVL.

CDR3 DNA sequence: TGCGCCAGCAGCTTGGAGGAGAAGGGGTATAGCAATCAGCCCCAGCATTTT. Its translation is CASSLEEKGYSNQPQHF. V usage is TRBV5-1 and J usage is TRBJ1-5, with D possibly matching TRBD1 (5 bases). Deletions cut 0 bases from V and 0 bases from J, with 13 bases between. Germline CDR1 and CDR2: SGHRS and YFSETQ. The CDR3 has 17 amino acids. Looking up the rest from reference TRBV5-1 and TRBJ1-5 gives the full variable domain: KAGVTQTPRYLIKTRGQQVTLSCSPISGHRSVSWYQQTPGQGLQFLFEYFSETQRNKGNFPGRFSGRQFSNSRSEMNVSTLELGDSALYLCASSLEEKGYSNQPQHFGDGTRLSIL.

The chain employs TRBV7-9 and TRBJ1-1; the D is unclear. Per germline, CDR1 SEHNR and CDR2 FQNEAQ (reference sequence). Trimming took 6 bases from V and 5 from J, leaving 16 bases between them. CDR3 size: 14 residues. Written as DNA, the CDR3 is TGTGCCAGCAGTCCCCGATCGGGTGTAACTGAAGCTTTCTTT. Translating it yields CASSPRSGVTEAFF.

The chain links TRBV3-1 (or the pseudogene TRBV3-2) to TRBJ1-4, with 9 bases aligning to TRBD1. This CDR3 contains 15 residues. Trimming cost V 5 bases and J 4 bases; bases outside gene matches: 5. Germline V gene sequence: CDR1 LGHDT, CDR2 YNNKEL (reference sequence). The CDR3 loop reads CASSANRGLNEKLFF. The CDR3 DNA sequence: TGTGCCAGCAGCGCAAACAGGGGGCTTAATGAAAAACTGTTTTTT.

The chain recombines TRBV7-9 with TRBJ2-3; 9 bases align to TRBD2. The germline V gene encodes CDR1 SEHNR and CDR2 FQNEAQ (reference sequence). J was trimmed by 6 bases and V by 2 bases; bases with no gene match: 12. The CDR3 contains 17 residues. This CDR3 reads CASSLLSSGTGLDTQYF. In DNA form, the CDR3 reads TGTGCCAGCAGCTTATTGTCTAGCGGGACTGGATTGGATACGCAGTATTTT.

The chain combines TRBV3-1 (or the pseudogene TRBV3-2) with TRBJ2-1; 7 bases fit TRBD1. Per the germline V gene, CDR1 is LGHDT and CDR2 is YNNKEL (reference sequence). The trim removed 3 bases at V and 5 bases at J, leaving 4 bases unmatched. The CDR3 is 14 amino acids. The CDR3 region has the DNA TGTGCCAGCAGCCAGATGACAGGGCACAATGAGCAGTTCTTC. Amino acids: CASSQMTGHNEQFF.